These 7 T cell receptor beta chains were all obtained from the same sample, sequenced in a study of blood T cell repertoires in COVID-19. Clones were read by immunoSEQ multiplex PCR, and TCRdb kept only the in-frame ones, dropping some. The sample includes 150,000 to 160,000 clones, about nine tenths of them seen just once. Sequences were obtained from peripheral blood. All receptors derive from a woman aged 70 to 79 with acute or convalescent COVID-19.

This chain links TRBV2 with TRBJ1-5; 11 positions match TRBD1. This CDR3 comprises 17 residues. V shed 6 bases and J 0 bases; nucleotides not matched to a gene: 7. The germline V gene has CDR1 SNHLY and CDR2 FYNNEI. CDR3 in DNA: TGTGCCAGCAGGACCGGGACAGGGGGATTTAGCAATCAGCCCCAGCATTTT. Its translation: CASRTGTGGFSNQPQHF. The whole variable domain, remainder taken from reference TRBV2 and TRBJ1-5, is EPEVTQTPSHQVTQMGQEVILRCVPISNHLYFYWYRQILGQKVEFLVSFYNNEISEKSEIFDDQFSVERPDGSNFTLKIRSTKLEDSAMYFCASRTGTGGFSNQPQHFGDGTRLSIL.

The rearrangement links TRBV5-6 to TRBJ1-5; D is uncertain. This CDR3 spans 15 amino acids. Trimming cost V 2 bases and J 1 base, with 10 bases left between them. Germline V gene data show CDR1 as SGHDT and CDR2 as YYEEEE. CDR3 DNA sequence: TGTGCCAGCAGCTTTCTAAGAGGAAGCAATCAGCCCCAGCATTTT. This gives the protein CASSFLRGSNQPQHF.

V and J are TRBV2 and TRBJ1-6; D is unresolved. Trimming shortened V by 4 bases and J by 5 bases, and 9 bases separated the two germline ends. CDR1 is SNHLY and CDR2 is FYNNEI in the germline V gene. The CDR3 loop spans 14 amino acids. The CDR3 DNA reads TGTGCCAGCAGTGGGCACAGTAATAATTCACCCCTCCACTTT. Residues: CASSGHSNNSPLHF.

The CDR3 loop reads CASSFGGSETQYF. In nucleotides, the CDR3 is TGTGCCAGCAGCTTCGGGGGGTCAGAGACCCAGTACTTC. This sequence joins TRBV7-3 and TRBJ2-5; TRBD2 aligns across 7 bases. The junction had 2 bases not matched to a gene; V was cut back by 3 bases and J by 4 bases. There are 13 residues in the CDR3. Germline V lookup: CDR1 SGHTA, CDR2 FQGTGA.

This clone occurred a few times. CDR3 loop: CASSRDRALLKQYF. CDR3 coding DNA: TGTGCCAGCAGTCGGGACAGGGCCTTATTGAAGCAGTACTTC. This rearrangement joins TRBV6-2 or TRBV6-3 to TRBJ2-7, with 9 bases lining up with TRBD1. The germline CDR1 and CDR2 sequences are MNHEY and SVGEGT. This CDR3 comprises 14 residues. The junction had 10 bases not matched to a gene; V was cut back by 5 bases and J by 8 bases.

The chain combines TRBV18 with TRBJ1-6; 7 bases fit TRBD1. The junction had 4 bases not matched to a gene; V was cut back by 3 bases and J by 8 bases. CDR1 and CDR2 from the germline V gene are KGHSH and LQKENI. This CDR3 has 14 amino acids. The CDR3 here is CASSPRTGDSPLHF. The CDR3 DNA reads TGTGCCAGCTCACCGAGGACAGGAGATTCACCCCTCCACTTT.

For the CDR3, the DNA is TGCGCCAGCAGCTTGTTCGGGGATAGCAATCAGCCCCAGCATTTT. It is translated as CASSLFGDSNQPQHF. The genes are TRBV5-1 and TRBJ1-5; D is uncertain. The CDR3 is 15 amino acids. Germline assignment: CDR1 SGHRS and CDR2 YFSETQ. Trimming removed 1 base from V and 0 bases from J, with 8 bases in between.